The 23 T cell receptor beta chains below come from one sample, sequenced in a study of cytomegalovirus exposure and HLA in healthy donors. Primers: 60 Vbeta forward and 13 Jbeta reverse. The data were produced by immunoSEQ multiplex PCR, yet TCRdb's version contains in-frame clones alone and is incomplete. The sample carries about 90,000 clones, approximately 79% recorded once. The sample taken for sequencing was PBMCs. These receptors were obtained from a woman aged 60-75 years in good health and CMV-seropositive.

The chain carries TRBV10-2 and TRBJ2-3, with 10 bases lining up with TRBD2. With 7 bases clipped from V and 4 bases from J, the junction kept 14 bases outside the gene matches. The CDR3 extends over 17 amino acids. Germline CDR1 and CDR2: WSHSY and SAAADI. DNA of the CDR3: TGCGCCAGCACCTATGGGAAGAGCGGGAGGGCCCCAGATACGCAGTATTTT. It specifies CASTYGKSGRAPDTQYF.

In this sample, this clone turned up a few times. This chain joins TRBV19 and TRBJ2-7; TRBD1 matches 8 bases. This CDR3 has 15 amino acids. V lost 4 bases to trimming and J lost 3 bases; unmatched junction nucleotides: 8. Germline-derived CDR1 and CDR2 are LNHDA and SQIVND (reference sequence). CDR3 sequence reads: CASSKTGESIYEQYF. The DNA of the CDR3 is TGTGCCAGTAGTAAGACAGGGGAGTCAATCTACGAGCAGTACTTC.

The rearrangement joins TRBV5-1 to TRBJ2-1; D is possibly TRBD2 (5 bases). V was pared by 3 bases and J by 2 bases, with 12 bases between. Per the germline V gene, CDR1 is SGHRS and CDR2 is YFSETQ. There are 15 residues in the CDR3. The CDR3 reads CASSSTASTYNEQFF. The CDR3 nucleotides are TGCGCCAGCAGCTCGACCGCTAGCACCTACAATGAGCAGTTCTTC.

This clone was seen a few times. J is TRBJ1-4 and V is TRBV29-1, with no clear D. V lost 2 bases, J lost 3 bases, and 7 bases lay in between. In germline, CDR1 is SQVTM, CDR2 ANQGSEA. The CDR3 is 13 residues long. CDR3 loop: CSVERHPNEKLFF. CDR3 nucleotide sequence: TGCAGCGTTGAAAGACACCCTAATGAAAAACTGTTTTTT.

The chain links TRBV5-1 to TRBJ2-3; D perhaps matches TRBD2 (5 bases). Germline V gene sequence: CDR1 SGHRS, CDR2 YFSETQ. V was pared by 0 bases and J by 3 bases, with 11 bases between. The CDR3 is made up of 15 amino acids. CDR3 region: CASSLAGVGTDTQYF. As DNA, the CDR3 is TGCGCCAGCAGCTTGGCCGGGGTGGGGACAGATACGCAGTATTTT.

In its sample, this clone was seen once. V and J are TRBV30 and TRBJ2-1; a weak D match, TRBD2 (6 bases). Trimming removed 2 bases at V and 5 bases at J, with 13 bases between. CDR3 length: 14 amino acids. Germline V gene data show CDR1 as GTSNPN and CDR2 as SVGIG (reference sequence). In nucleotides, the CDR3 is TGTGCCTGGAGTCCTGGACTACCACACAATGAGCAGTTCTTC. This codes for CAWSPGLPHNEQFF.

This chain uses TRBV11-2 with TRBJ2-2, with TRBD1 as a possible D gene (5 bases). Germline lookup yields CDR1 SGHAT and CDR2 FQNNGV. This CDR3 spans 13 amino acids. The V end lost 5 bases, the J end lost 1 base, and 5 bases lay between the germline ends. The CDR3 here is CASSQGNTGELFF. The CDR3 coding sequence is TGTGCCAGCAGCCAGGGGAACACCGGGGAGCTGTTTTTT.

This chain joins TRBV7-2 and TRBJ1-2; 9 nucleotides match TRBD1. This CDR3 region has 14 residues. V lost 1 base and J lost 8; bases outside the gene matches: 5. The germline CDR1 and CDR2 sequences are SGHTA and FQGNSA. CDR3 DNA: TGTGCCAGCAGCTTAGTTTGGACAGGGGCCGGCTACACCTTC. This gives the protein CASSLVWTGAGYTF.

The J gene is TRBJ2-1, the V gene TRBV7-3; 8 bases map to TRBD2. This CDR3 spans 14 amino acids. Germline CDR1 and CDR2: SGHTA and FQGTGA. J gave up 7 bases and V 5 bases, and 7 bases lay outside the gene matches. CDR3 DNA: TGTGCCAGCAGCCCGACTAGCGTAGAGAATGAGCAGTTCTTC. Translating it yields CASSPTSVENEQFF.

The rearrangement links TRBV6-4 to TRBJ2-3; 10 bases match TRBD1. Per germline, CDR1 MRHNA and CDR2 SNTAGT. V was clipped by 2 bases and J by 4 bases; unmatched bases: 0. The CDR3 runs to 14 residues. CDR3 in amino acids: CASSDGQGADTQYF. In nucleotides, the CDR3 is TGTGCCAGCAGTGACGGACAGGGGGCAGATACGCAGTATTTT.

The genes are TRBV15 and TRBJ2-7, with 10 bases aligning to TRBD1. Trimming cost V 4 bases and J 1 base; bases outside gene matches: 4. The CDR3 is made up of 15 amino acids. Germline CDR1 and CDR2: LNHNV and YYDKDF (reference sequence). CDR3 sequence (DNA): TGTGCCACCAGCAAGGGGACAGGGGAGTCCTACGAGCAGTACTTC. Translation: CATSKGTGESYEQYF.

The CDR3: CAIRVQGTGLGNTEAFF. Written as DNA, the CDR3 is TGTGCCATCAGGGTTCAGGGGACAGGGCTGGGGAACACTGAAGCTTTCTTT. The chain employs TRBV10-3 and TRBJ1-1; 9 positions agree with TRBD1. The ends lost 6 bases at V and 1 base at J; junction bases unmatched: 12. CDR1 and CDR2 from the germline V gene are ENHRY and SYGVKD. This CDR3 is 17 amino acids long.

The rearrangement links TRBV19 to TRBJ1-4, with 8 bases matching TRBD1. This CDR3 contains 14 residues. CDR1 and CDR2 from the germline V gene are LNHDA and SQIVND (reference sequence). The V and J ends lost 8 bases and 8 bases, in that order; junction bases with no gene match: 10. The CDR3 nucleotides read TGTGCCAGTGGGAGCCGGACAGGGTTAGAAAAACTGTTTTTT. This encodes CASGSRTGLEKLFF. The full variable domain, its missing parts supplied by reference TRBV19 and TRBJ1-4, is DGGITQSPKYLFRKEGQNVTLSCEQNLNHDAMYWYRQDPGQGLRLIYYSQIVNDFQKGDIAEGYSVSREKKESFPLTVTSAQKNPTAFYLCASGSRTGLEKLFFGSGTQLSVL.

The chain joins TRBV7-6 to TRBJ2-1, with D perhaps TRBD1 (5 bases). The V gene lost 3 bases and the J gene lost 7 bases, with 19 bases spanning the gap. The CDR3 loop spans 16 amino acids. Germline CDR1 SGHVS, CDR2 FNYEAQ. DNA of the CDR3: TGTGCCAGCAGCTTTTCAGGCCAGGGAAGATTGAATGAGCAGTTCTTC. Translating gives CASSFSGQGRLNEQFF.

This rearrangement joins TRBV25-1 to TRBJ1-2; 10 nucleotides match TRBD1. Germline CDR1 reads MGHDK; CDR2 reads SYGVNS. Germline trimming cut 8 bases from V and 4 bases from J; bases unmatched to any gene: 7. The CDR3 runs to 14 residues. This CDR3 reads CASSMTGGVYGYTF. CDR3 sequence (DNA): TGTGCCAGCTCCATGACAGGGGGCGTCTATGGCTACACCTTC.

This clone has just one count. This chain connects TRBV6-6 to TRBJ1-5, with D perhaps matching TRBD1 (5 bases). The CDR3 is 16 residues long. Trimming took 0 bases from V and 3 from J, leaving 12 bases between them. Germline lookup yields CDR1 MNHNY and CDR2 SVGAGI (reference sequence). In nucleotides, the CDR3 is TGTGCCAGCAGTTACTCGAGATCAGGGTTCAATCAGCCCCAGCATTTT. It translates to CASSYSRSGFNQPQHF.

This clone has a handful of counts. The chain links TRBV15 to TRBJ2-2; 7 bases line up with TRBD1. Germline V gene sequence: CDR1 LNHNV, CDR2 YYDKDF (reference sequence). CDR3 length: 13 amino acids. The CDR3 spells CASRGRGTGELFF. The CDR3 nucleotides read TGTGCGAGCCGAGGCAGGGGGACCGGGGAGCTGTTTTTT.

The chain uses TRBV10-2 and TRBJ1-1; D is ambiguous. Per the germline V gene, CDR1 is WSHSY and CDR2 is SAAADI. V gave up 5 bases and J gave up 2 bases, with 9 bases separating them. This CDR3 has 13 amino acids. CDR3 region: CASSSQKNTEAFF. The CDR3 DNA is TGCGCCAGCAGTTCACAGAAAAACACTGAAGCTTTCTTT.

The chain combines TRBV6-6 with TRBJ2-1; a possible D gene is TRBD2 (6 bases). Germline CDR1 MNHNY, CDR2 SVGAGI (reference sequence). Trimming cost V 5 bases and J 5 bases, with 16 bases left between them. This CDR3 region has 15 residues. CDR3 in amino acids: CASSLQGGRDNEQFF. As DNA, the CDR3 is TGTGCCAGCAGTCTCCAGGGAGGTCGGGACAATGAGCAGTTCTTC.

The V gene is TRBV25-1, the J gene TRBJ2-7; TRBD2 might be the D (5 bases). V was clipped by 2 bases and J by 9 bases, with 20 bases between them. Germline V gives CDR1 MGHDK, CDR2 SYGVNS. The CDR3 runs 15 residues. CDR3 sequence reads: CASSEAGLATGGQYF. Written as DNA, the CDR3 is TGTGCCAGCAGTGAAGCAGGACTCGCGACGGGTGGGCAGTACTTC.

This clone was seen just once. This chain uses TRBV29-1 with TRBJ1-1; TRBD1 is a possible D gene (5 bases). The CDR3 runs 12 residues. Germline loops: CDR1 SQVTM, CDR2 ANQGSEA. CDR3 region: CSVQRGDTEAFF. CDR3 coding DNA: TGCAGTGTACAAAGGGGCGATACTGAAGCTTTCTTT.

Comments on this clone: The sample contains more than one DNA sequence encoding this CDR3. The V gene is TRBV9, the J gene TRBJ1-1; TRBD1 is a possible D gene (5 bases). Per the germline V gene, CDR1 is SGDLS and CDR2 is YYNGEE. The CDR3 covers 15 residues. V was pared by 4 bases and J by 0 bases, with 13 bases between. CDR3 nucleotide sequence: TGTGCCAGCAGCCCTCAGGGCGCAGTGAACACTGAAGCTTTCTTT. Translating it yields CASSPQGAVNTEAFF.

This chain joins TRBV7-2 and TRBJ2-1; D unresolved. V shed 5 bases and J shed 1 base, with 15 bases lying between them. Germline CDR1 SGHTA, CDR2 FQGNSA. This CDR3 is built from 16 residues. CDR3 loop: CASSPRVLQSYNEQFF. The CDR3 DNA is TGTGCCAGCAGCCCCCGGGTTCTACAATCCTACAATGAGCAGTTCTTC.